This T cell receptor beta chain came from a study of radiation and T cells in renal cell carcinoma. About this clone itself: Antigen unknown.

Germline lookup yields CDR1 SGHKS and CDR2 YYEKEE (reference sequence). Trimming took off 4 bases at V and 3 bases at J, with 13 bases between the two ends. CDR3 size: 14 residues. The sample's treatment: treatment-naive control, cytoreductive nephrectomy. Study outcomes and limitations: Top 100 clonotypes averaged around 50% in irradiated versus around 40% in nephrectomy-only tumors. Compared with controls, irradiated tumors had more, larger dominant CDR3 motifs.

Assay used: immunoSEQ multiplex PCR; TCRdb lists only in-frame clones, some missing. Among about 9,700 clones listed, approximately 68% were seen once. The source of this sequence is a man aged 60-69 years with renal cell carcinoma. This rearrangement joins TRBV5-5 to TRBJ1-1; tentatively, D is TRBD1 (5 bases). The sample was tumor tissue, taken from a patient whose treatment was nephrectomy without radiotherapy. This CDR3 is CASSLRGLDTEAFF. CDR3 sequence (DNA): TGTGCCAGCAGCCTCCGGGGGTTGGACACTGAAGCTTTCTTT.